The 23 T cell receptor beta chains below all came from one sample that was sequenced in a study of metastatic and nonmetastatic thyroid tumors. TCRdb recomputed clones from the PCR reads via MiXCR. The sample comprises 45,000 or so clones, less than 4.5% of which are singletons, and less than 10% rests with the top ten. All patients were treatment-naive before thyroid surgery. The specimen sequenced was blood. These receptors all stem from a female donor with papillary thyroid cancer or a benign thyroid nodule (not recorded which). Some clones in this sample may be carry-over from other donors' samples.

Ten or more counts support this clone. This chain connects TRBV27 to TRBJ1-1; 7 nucleotides match TRBD1. Germline lookup yields CDR1 MNHEY and CDR2 SMNVEV (reference sequence). The length of the CDR3 is 14 residues. With V trimmed by 5 bases and J by 6 bases, 9 bases remained unmatched. CDR3 region: CASSPIQGSAEAFF. The CDR3 nucleotides read TGTGCCAGCAGTCCGATACAGGGGTCGGCTGAAGCTTTCTTT.

This clone was counted at least ten times. The chain couples TRBV20-1 to TRBJ1-1, with D unclear. The ends were cut back, 3 bases at V and 1 base at J, with 15 bases in the middle. The CDR3 is 15 residues long. Germline CDR1 reads DFQATT; CDR2 reads SNEGSKA (reference sequence). Here the CDR3 reads CSASGSSAPNTEAFF. In nucleotides, the CDR3 is TGCAGTGCTAGTGGTTCTTCGGCACCGAACACTGAAGCTTTCTTT.

This clone appeared many times. This chain links TRBV6-1 with TRBJ2-3; 11 nucleotides agree with TRBD2. Germline CDR1 reads MNHNS; CDR2 reads SASEGT. V shed 4 bases, J shed 6 bases, and the junction held 12 bases outside the gene matches. CDR3 length: 17 residues. CDR3 in DNA: TGTGCCAGCAGTGTGGGACTAGCGGAGGGGGGGTCGGATACGCAGTATTTT. Amino acids: CASSVGLAEGGSDTQYF.

This clone was picked up a small number of times. The chain recombines TRBV6-5 with TRBJ1-4, with D uncertain. Germline V gene data show CDR1 as MNHEY and CDR2 as SVGAGI. The germline V and J ends were trimmed by 4 bases and 0 bases, with 0 bases remaining between them. This CDR3 has 12 residues. In DNA form, the CDR3 reads TGTGCCAGCAGTTCAACTAATGAAAAACTGTTTTTT. Amino acids: CASSSTNEKLFF.

This clone has just a few counts. A junction boundary mismatches the germline segment, possibly from a read error. The gene calls are TRBV19 and TRBJ2-2; D assignment may be TRBD1 or TRBD2 (6 bases each). This CDR3 is built from 14 residues. The V gene's germline CDR1 is LNHDA and CDR2 SQIVND (reference sequence). CDR3: CASSPQGHTGGLFF. CDR3 nucleotides: TGTGCCAGTAGTCCACAGGGTCACACCGGGGGGCTGTTTTTT.

This clone was detected only a few times. The gene calls are TRBV6-2 or TRBV6-3 and TRBJ1-5; TRBD1 is a possible D gene (5 bases). CDR1 is MNHEY and CDR2 is SVGEGT in the germline V gene. The CDR3 consists of 14 residues. V was clipped by 2 bases and J by 10 bases, with 15 bases between them. In nucleotides, the CDR3 is TGTGCCAGCAGTTACAGCAGGGAGGCTCATCCCCAGCATTTT. Translated, it gives CASSYSREAHPQHF.

Many counts were recorded for this clone. The chain couples TRBV7-9 to TRBJ2-3; TRBD2 aligns across 14 bases. The CDR3 sequence is 18 residues long. The germline V gene encodes CDR1 SEHNR and CDR2 FQNEAQ (reference sequence). The V and J ends lost 5 bases and 1 base, in that order; junction bases with no gene match: 8. The DNA of the CDR3 is TGTGCCAGCAGCGCCGGACTAGCGGGAGGCTTAGGCACAGATACGCAGTATTTT. Encoded protein: CASSAGLAGGLGTDTQYF.

In this sample, this clone turned up many times. CDR3: CASPGTVGYTF. The CDR3 DNA is TGTGCCTCCCCCGGGACAGTTGGCTACACCTTC. The chain employs TRBV30 and TRBJ1-2; 7 nucleotides line up with TRBD1. Germline CDR1 reads GTSNPN; CDR2 reads SVGIG (reference sequence). This CDR3 comprises 11 residues. Unmatched junction bases numbered 6, after V lost 7 bases and J lost 7 bases.

A word on this clone: This could be a read error, since a much larger clone is one nucleotide away. The chain couples TRBV30 to TRBJ1-5, with D maybe TRBD1 (6 bases). The germline V gene encodes CDR1 GTSNPN and CDR2 SVGIG (reference sequence). Trimming removed 3 bases at V and 6 bases at J, with 15 bases between. This CDR3 contains 14 residues. The CDR3 DNA is TGTGCCTGGAGCGGGAGGGGGGCGGTTCAGCCCCAGCATTTT. Its protein product is CAWSGRGAVQPQHF.

This clone has just a few counts. Being one base from a much bigger clone, this may be a read error. V is TRBV7-9 and J is TRBJ2-5, with D hard to call. Trimming pared 6 bases from V and 4 bases from J, leaving 12 bases between. The CDR3 is 13 amino acids. Germline CDR1 is SEHNR and CDR2 is FQNEAQ (reference sequence). The CDR3 nucleotides read TGTGCCAGCAGAGCCGCCTTAGGAGAGACCCAGTACTTC. Amino acids: CASRAALGETQYF.

The sample holds many counts of this clone. This chain links TRBV27 with TRBJ1-2; 9 positions agree with TRBD1. The germline V gene encodes CDR1 MNHEY and CDR2 SMNVEV (reference sequence). CDR3 length: 17 amino acids. V shed 6 bases and J 7 bases; nucleotides not matched to a gene: 18. Here the CDR3 DNA reads TGTGCCAGCAGCCATAAATCATGGGGGACAGGGATGTCTGGCTACACCTTC. As protein: CASSHKSWGTGMSGYTF.

This chain connects TRBV5-6 to TRBJ2-6; D assignment may be TRBD1 or TRBD2 (5 bases each). CDR1 is SGHDT, CDR2 YYEEEE, per germline. The CDR3 has 19 amino acids. Deletions cut 4 bases from V and 4 bases from J, with 24 bases between. The CDR3 protein is CASSRNGAGYGRGANVLTF. The CDR3 DNA follows: TGTGCCAGCAGCAGGAACGGGGCAGGGTACGGCCGGGGGGCCAACGTCCTGACTTTC.

This clone was seen many times. J is TRBJ2-2 and V is TRBV7-6; D unresolved. Germline CDR1 and CDR2: SGHVS and FNYEAQ. The CDR3 contains 14 residues. With 4 bases removed from V and 6 bases from J, the gap between germline ends came to 12 bases. CDR3 protein: CASSSRVGPGELFF. The CDR3 DNA reads TGTGCCAGCAGCTCGCGCGTAGGTCCCGGGGAGCTGTTTTTT.

V usage is TRBV12-5 and J usage is TRBJ1-1, with a possible D match to TRBD1 (5 bases). V lost 2 bases and J 10 bases, leaving 11 bases between the germline ends. The CDR3 is 12 amino acids. Per germline, CDR1 LGHNT and CDR2 FRNRAP. The CDR3 protein is CASGLSLTGAFF. In nucleotides, the CDR3 is TGTGCTAGTGGTTTGTCTCTTACAGGAGCTTTCTTT.

This clone was observed many times. V gene TRBV7-4 combines with J gene TRBJ2-7, with 10 bases matching TRBD1. Per the germline V gene, CDR1 is SGHVT and CDR2 is SQSDAQ. Trimming took 9 bases from V and 3 from J; bases not matched to a gene: 17. The CDR3 totals 17 residues. CDR3 sequence reads: CARVRQGARLADYEQYF. Here the CDR3 DNA reads TGTGCCAGGGTAAGACAGGGGGCCAGGCTAGCGGACTACGAGCAGTACTTC.

This clone was observed a few times. This chain connects TRBV11-2 to TRBJ1-5, with D unclear. Trimming shortened V by 0 bases and J by 5 bases, and 8 bases separated the two germline ends. Germline values: CDR1 SGHAT, CDR2 FQNNGV. CDR3 length: 14 amino acids. Here the CDR3 reads CASSLDNSHQPQHF. The CDR3 coding sequence is TGTGCCAGCAGCTTAGATAACAGCCATCAGCCCCAGCATTTT.

The CDR3 loop is CASSARDREETEAFF. CDR3 nucleotides: TGTGCCAGTAGTGCCCGGGACAGGGAGGAGACTGAAGCTTTCTTT. The chain employs TRBV19 and TRBJ1-1; 9 positions agree with TRBD1. J was trimmed by 5 bases and V by 5 bases; bases with no gene match: 9. Germline loops: CDR1 LNHDA, CDR2 SQIVND (reference sequence). This CDR3 is built from 15 residues. Full variable domain (remainder filled in from reference TRBV19 and TRBJ1-1): DGGITQSPKYLFRKEGQNVTLSCEQNLNHDAMYWYRQDPGQGLRLIYYSQIVNDFQKGDIAEGYSVSREKKESFPLTVTSAQKNPTAFYLCASSARDREETEAFFGQGTRLTVV.

Ten or more counts support this clone. V usage is TRBV25-1 and J usage is TRBJ1-6; D is unclear. Deletions cut 6 bases from V and 9 bases from J, with 9 bases between. The CDR3 totals 12 residues. In germline, CDR1 is MGHDK, CDR2 SYGVNS. The CDR3 reads CASREGSSPLHF. The CDR3 DNA reads TGTGCCAGCAGAGAAGGGAGTTCACCCCTCCACTTT.

This clone was seen many times. The CDR3 loop is CASSFGGVATYEQYF. The CDR3 DNA is TGCGCCAGCAGCTTTGGGGGTGTAGCAACCTACGAGCAGTACTTC. The chain recombines TRBV5-1 with TRBJ2-7, with D possibly called TRBD1 or TRBD2 (5 bases each). The V end lost 2 bases, the J end lost 2 bases, and 14 bases lay between the germline ends. The CDR3 runs 15 residues. The germline V gene encodes CDR1 SGHRS and CDR2 YFSETQ.

This clone was recorded only once. A much larger clone differs from this one at a single base, so this may be a read error. At the DNA level, this CDR3 is encoded by other sequences in the same sample as well. The gene calls are TRBV9 and TRBJ2-2; tentatively, D is TRBD1 or TRBD2 (6 bases each). The CDR3 has 15 residues. Germline CDR1 is SGDLS and CDR2 is YYNGEE. Trimming shortened V by 4 bases and J by 9 bases, and 19 bases separated the two germline ends. The CDR3 coding sequence is TGTGCCAGCAGCTTAGTGGGGGGCCCCGCCCGGGAGCTGTTTTTT. This gives the protein CASSLVGGPARELFF.

Details on this clone: At one boundary the junction diverges from the germline segment, which might be a read error. This chain joins TRBV27 and TRBJ1-5; 8 bases agree with TRBD1. Germline V gene sequence: CDR1 MNHEY, CDR2 SMNVEV (reference sequence). The CDR3 extends over 15 amino acids. This CDR3 is CVSSFTGTGLGPQHF. The DNA for the CDR3 is TGTGTCAGCAGTTTCACCGGGACAGGCTTAGGGCCCCAGCATTTT.

In its sample, this clone ranks as medium-sized. The chain is built from TRBV6-2 or TRBV6-3 and TRBJ2-3; 7 bases align to TRBD2. J was trimmed by 9 bases and V by 6 bases; bases with no gene match: 6. This CDR3 has 12 residues. Per the germline V gene, CDR1 is MNHEY and CDR2 is SVGEGT. The CDR3 sequence: CASRYGGWTQYF. The CDR3, as DNA: TGTGCCAGCAGGTACGGGGGGTGGACGCAGTATTTT.

This clone was observed a handful of times. The chain couples TRBV7-2 to TRBJ1-1; D is ambiguous. Germline V lookup: CDR1 SGHTA, CDR2 FQGNSA. The CDR3 is 13 amino acids. V was cut by 5 bases and J by 5 bases, with 12 bases left in between. The chain's CDR3 is CASSPHLGTEAFF. The CDR3 nucleotides are TGTGCCAGCAGCCCTCATCTTGGAACTGAAGCTTTCTTT.